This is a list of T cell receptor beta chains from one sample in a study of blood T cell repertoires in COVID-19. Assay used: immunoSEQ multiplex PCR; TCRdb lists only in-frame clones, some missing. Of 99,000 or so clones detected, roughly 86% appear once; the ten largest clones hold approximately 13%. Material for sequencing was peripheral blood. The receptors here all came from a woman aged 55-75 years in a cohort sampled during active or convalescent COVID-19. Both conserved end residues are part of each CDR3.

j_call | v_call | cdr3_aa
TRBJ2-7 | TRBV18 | CASSLRDRGGEQYF
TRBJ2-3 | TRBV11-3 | CASSLETRGGPDTQYF
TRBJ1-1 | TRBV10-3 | CAIRISRDRGAEAFF
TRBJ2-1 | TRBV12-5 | CASGLAGGRNEQFF
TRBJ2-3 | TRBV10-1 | CASSDSAGGPVDTQYF
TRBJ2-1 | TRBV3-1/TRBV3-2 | CASSQDRINNEQFF
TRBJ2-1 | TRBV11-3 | CASRASASSYNEQFF
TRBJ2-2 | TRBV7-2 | CASSHPGTSPGELFF
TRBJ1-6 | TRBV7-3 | CASSLRDRSSPLHF
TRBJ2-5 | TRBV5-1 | CASSILAVQETQYF
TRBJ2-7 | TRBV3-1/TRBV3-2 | CASSQLGTSGYEQYF
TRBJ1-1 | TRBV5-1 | CASTGAGNTEAFF
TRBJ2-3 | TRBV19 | CASQARGGTDTQYF
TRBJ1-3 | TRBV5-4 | CASSWTGGNTIYF
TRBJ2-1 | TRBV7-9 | CASNLASSYNEQFF
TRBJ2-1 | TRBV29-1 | CSVSSGQGINEQFF
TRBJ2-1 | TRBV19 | CASSIGQGPYNEQFF
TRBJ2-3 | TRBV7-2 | CASSFASGDTQYF
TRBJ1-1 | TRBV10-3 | CAIKGVGSTEAFF
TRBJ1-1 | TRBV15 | CATSRGGDRGRTEAFF
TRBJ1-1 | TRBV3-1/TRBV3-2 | CASSQDFVQGTRTAFF
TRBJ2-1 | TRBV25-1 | CASSPDYEQFF
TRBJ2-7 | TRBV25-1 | CASRDGYEQYF
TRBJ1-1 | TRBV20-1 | CSARTGFEAFF
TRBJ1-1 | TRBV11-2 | CASSLWETTNTEAFF
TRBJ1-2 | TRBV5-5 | CASSLAPGQDRGYTF